A selection of T cell receptor beta chains follows, all from one sample in a study of T-cell reconstitution after alpha-beta-depleted transplantation in children. TCRdb independently ran MiXCR on the PCR reads; one entry per CDR3 protein. Among some 340,000 distinct CDR3 sequences listed, 10% to 13% were seen once. Sequenced here: PBMCs from the stem cell graft donor, sampled from the stem cell graft. The receptors originated from a human donor who donated a stem cell graft to a child with acute lymphoblastic leukemia. Each CDR3 is given with its conserved first and last residue. A D gene is named only where the DNA matches it firmly. Clone size is given for some rows only: seen once, a few or many times, or a class if the clone is expanded.

v_gene	j_gene	d_gene	abundance	CDR3aa	CDR3nt
TRBV9	TRBJ2-3	TRBD1	few	CASSPGQGTTDTQYF	TGTGCCAGCAGCCCGGGACAGGGGACGACAGATACGCAGTATTTT
TRBV7-2	TRBJ2-5	TRBD2	few	CASSPQTSGYGETQYF	TGTGCCAGCAGCCCTCAGACTAGCGGGTATGGGGAGACCCAGTACTTC
TRBV5-1	TRBJ2-1	TRBD2	many	CASSLAIGSSSGRANEQFF	TGCGCCAGCAGCTTGGCCATTGGGAGTTCTAGCGGGAGGGCGAATGAGCAGTTCTTC
TRBV29-1	TRBJ1-1	.	.	CSVDGGNTEAFF	TGCAGCGTTGATGGAGGGAACACTGAAGCTTTCTTT
TRBV4-2	TRBJ2-3	TRBD2	few	CASSQDRPAGVADTQYF	TGTGCCAGCAGCCAAGATCGCCCAGCGGGAGTTGCAGATACGCAGTATTTT
TRBV12-3/TRBV12-4	TRBJ2-5	TRBD1	.	CASSSWTGQETQYF	TGTGCCAGCAGTTCGTGGACAGGCCAAGAGACCCAGTACTTC
TRBV5-1	TRBJ2-4	TRBD1	.	CASSPEVQGVSNIQYF	TGCGCCAGCAGCCCGGAGGTACAGGGGGTATCAAACATTCAGTACTTC
TRBV5-1	TRBJ2-3	.	few	CASSIGRSSDTQYF	TGCGCCAGCAGCATCGGACGCAGTTCAGATACGCAGTATTTT
TRBV5-1	TRBJ2-5	.	.	CASAGADLRETQYF	TGCGCCAGCGCGGGGGCGGACCTCCGGGAGACCCAGTACTTC
TRBV7-9	TRBJ2-1	TRBD2	.	CASSGTSGSNEQLF	TGTGCCAGCAGCGGTACTAGCGGGAGTAATGAGCAGTTGTTC
TRBV27	TRBJ2-7	.	few	CASGFTGEQYF	TGTGCCAGCGGATTCACAGGCGAGCAGTACTTC
TRBV7-2	TRBJ2-1	TRBD2	.	CASSLARGSSYNEQFF	TGTGCCAGCAGCTTAGCGCGGGGGAGCTCCTACAATGAGCAGTTCTTC
TRBV7-2	TRBJ1-1	TRBD1	.	CASSERQGTEAFF	TGTGCCAGCAGCGAAAGACAGGGAACTGAAGCTTTCTTT
TRBV2	TRBJ1-1	.	.	CASTVNMNTEAFF	TGTGCCAGCACAGTCAACATGAACACTGAAGCTTTCTTT
TRBV15	TRBJ2-3	.	few	CATSRGTITDTQYF	TGTGCCACCAGCAGAGGGACCATCACAGATACGCAGTATTTT
TRBV5-1	TRBJ2-3	TRBD2	few	CASRRSGEQYF	TGCGCCAGCCGCCGTAGCGGGGAGCAGTATTTT
TRBV20-1	TRBJ2-5	.	few	CSASYKGRETQYF	TGCAGTGCTAGTTACAAGGGTAGGGAGACCCAGTACTTC
TRBV20-1	TRBJ1-2	.	.	CSGRETNYGYTF	TGCAGTGGCCGGGAGACTAACTATGGCTACACCTTC
TRBV12-3/TRBV12-4	TRBJ2-2	TRBD2	.	CASRDTSGRSTGELFF	TGTGCCAGCAGGGATACTAGCGGGAGGTCCACCGGGGAGCTGTTTTTT
TRBV21-1	TRBJ2-5	.	.	CASSKAVVGSGQGETQYF	TGTGCCAGCAGCAAAGCTGTCGTGGGGTCCGGGCAGGGGGAGACCCAGTACTTC
TRBV5-1	TRBJ2-7	.	few	CASSPPGLSYEQYF	TGCGCCAGCAGCCCCCCGGGGCTATCCTACGAGCAGTACTTC
TRBV7-2	TRBJ1-1	.	.	CASSQSVGLTEAFF	TGTGCCAGCAGCCAGTCCGTGGGCTTAACTGAAGCTTTCTTT
TRBV5-6	TRBJ2-7	TRBD2	few	CASSLEGLAGGDGYEQYF	TGTGCCAGCAGCTTGGAGGGACTAGCGGGAGGGGATGGCTACGAGCAGTACTTC
TRBV6-1	TRBJ1-6	TRBD1	many	CASSDRGPSPLHF	TGTGCCAGCAGTGACAGGGGGCCTTCACCCCTCCACTTT
TRBV20-1	TRBJ2-3	.	many	CSARSGTAGTDTQYF	TGCAGTGCTCGATCCGGGACTGCCGGCACAGATACGCAGTATTTT
TRBV6-5	TRBJ1-1	TRBD1	few	CASSSQGVAEAFF	TGTGCCAGCAGTTCACAGGGGGTCGCTGAAGCTTTCTTT
TRBV3-1	TRBJ2-3	.	few	CASSRDSGDRTDTQYF	TGTGCCAGCAGCCGGGATAGCGGAGACCGCACAGATACGCAGTATTTT
TRBV20-1	TRBJ2-3	TRBD2	.	CSAQTSGRVGDTQYF	TGCAGTGCTCAGACTAGCGGGAGGGTAGGAGATACGCAGTATTTT
TRBV29-1	TRBJ2-7	TRBD1	.	CSVGTGSSYEQYF	TGCAGCGTTGGGACAGGGAGCTCCTACGAGCAGTACTTC
TRBV7-2	TRBJ2-1	TRBD2	.	CASGTSGSNEQFF	TGTGCCAGCGGGACTAGCGGGAGCAATGAGCAGTTCTTC
TRBV15	TRBJ2-5	.	many	CATSRDPTAQETQYF	TGTGCCACCAGCAGAGATCCGACAGCCCAAGAGACCCAGTACTTC
TRBV28	TRBJ2-1	.	.	CASSFRVMSLAVEDLMGRYEQFF	TGTGCCAGCAGTTTTCGGGTAATGTCACTAGCCGTTGAGGACCTCATGGGGCGGTATGAGCAGTTCTTC
TRBV12-3/TRBV12-4	TRBJ1-1	.	.	CAIRVGTEAFF	TGTGCCATCCGGGTGGGCACTGAAGCTTTCTTT
TRBV7-7	TRBJ2-1	.	.	CASTQSYNEQFF	TGTGCTAGCACCCAATCCTACAATGAGCAGTTCTTC
TRBV28	TRBJ2-7	.	few	CASSLRTGESSYEQYF	TGTGCCAGCAGCTTACGGACTGGCGAGAGCTCCTACGAGCAGTACTTC
TRBV7-9	TRBJ2-6	TRBD1	.	CASTHTGGIGANVLTF	TGTGCCAGCACACATACAGGGGGGATTGGGGCCAACGTCCTGACTTTC
TRBV6-1	TRBJ2-7	.	many	CASSLGRGASYEQYF	TGTGCCAGCAGTCTAGGTCGGGGCGCTTCCTACGAGCAGTACTTC
TRBV11-2	TRBJ2-1	TRBD2	few	CASSQRTSGNSYNEQFF	TGTGCCAGCAGCCAAAGGACTAGCGGGAACTCCTACAATGAGCAGTTCTTC
TRBV6-5	TRBJ1-6	.	few	CASSYADDYNSPLHF	TGTGCCAGCAGTTACGCAGATGACTATAATTCACCCCTCCACTTT
TRBV12-3/TRBV12-4	TRBJ1-1	.	.	CASRETEAFF	TGTGCCAGCAGGGAGACTGAAGCTTTCTTT
TRBV11-2	TRBJ2-6	.	.	CASSLPPGANVLTF	TGTGCCAGCAGCCTCCCACCTGGGGCCAACGTCCTGACTTTC